This is a list of T cell receptor beta chains from one sample in a study of blood T cell repertoires in COVID-19. Sequencing was performed with immunoSEQ multiplex PCR; in TCRdb, only in-frame clones are kept and a portion is missing. The profile covers some 220,000 clones, with roughly 85% appearing a single time and 2% to 3% taken by the ten largest. The sequencing input was peripheral blood. The receptors come from a woman in her 70s with COVID-19, enrolled during active disease. Both conserved end residues are part of each CDR3. D genes are given only for firm matches. Size tells how often a clone was seen (once, few, many) or the class of an expanded clone, and some rows leave it out.

>.|TRBV3-1/TRBV3-2|TRBJ2-5|.
CASSQRGQETQYF
TGTGCCAGCAGCCAACGGGGTCAAGAGACCCAGTACTTC
>.|TRBV9|TRBJ2-1|.
CASSPTGIGGEQFF
TGTGCCAGCAGCCCGACGGGGATAGGAGGCGAGCAGTTCTTC
>.|TRBV11-2|TRBJ1-1|.
CASSNAVGGMNTEAFF
TGTGCCAGCAGCAACGCCGTGGGAGGGATGAACACTGAAGCTTTCTTT
>.|TRBV3-1/TRBV3-2|TRBJ2-7|.
CASSLQGATGEQYF
TGTGCCAGCAGCCTTCAGGGCGCGACAGGCGAGCAGTACTTC
>TRBD2|TRBV4-1|TRBJ2-2|.
CASSQGGLAGVGTGELFF
TGCGCCAGCAGCCAAGGCGGACTAGCGGGAGTGGGCACCGGGGAGCTGTTTTTT
>.|TRBV2|TRBJ1-5|.
CASSEKFGGNQPQHF
TGTGCCAGCAGTGAAAAGTTCGGGGGGAATCAGCCCCAGCATTTT
>TRBD1|TRBV5-5|TRBJ1-1|.
CASRPTGQDEAFF
TGTGCCAGCAGGCCGACAGGGCAGGATGAAGCTTTCTTT
>.|TRBV4-1|TRBJ1-5|.
CASSQGARGYVQPQHF
TGCGCCAGCAGCCAAGGTGCTCGAGGATACGTTCAGCCCCAGCATTTT
>TRBD1|TRBV19|TRBJ2-2|.
CASSSRTGGNTGELFF
TGTGCCAGTAGTTCCCGGACAGGGGGTAATACCGGGGAGCTGTTTTTT
>.|TRBV6-1|TRBJ2-7|.
CASREATRDEQYF
TGTGCCAGCAGAGAAGCCACCCGAGATGAGCAGTACTTC
>.|TRBV5-1|TRBJ1-5|.
CASSLYGEPNQPQHF
TGCGCCAGCAGCTTGTACGGGGAGCCCAATCAGCCCCAGCATTTT
>TRBD1|TRBV11-3|TRBJ2-7|.
CASRQGTPSYEQYF
TGTGCCAGCCGACAGGGGACACCATCCTACGAGCAGTACTTC
>TRBD1|TRBV19|TRBJ2-5|once
CASSIPPSDRDQETQYF
TGTGCCAGTAGTATCCCACCCTCGGACAGGGACCAAGAGACCCAGTACTTC
>TRBD2|TRBV7-2|TRBJ2-1|.
CASSLDSGGSAPNEQFF
TGTGCCAGCAGCTTAGATAGCGGGGGGTCCGCTCCCAATGAGCAGTTCTTC
>.|TRBV7-2|TRBJ2-2|.
CASSGAILTGELFF
TGTGCCAGCAGTGGAGCAATCTTAACCGGGGAGCTGTTTTTT
>TRBD2|TRBV11-2|TRBJ2-7|.
CASNLAGEGGQYF
TGTGCCAGCAACCTAGCGGGAGAAGGGGGGCAGTACTTC
>TRBD2|TRBV7-2|TRBJ2-3|few
CASSLSSGRARMGTDTQYF
TGTGCCAGCAGCCTCTCTAGCGGGAGGGCCCGGATGGGCACAGATACGCAGTATTTT
>.|TRBV7-2|TRBJ1-2|.
CASSLSPLEDYGYTF
TGTGCCAGCAGCTTAAGCCCCCTAGAAGACTATGGCTACACCTTC
>.|TRBV10-3|TRBJ1-5|.
CAISEGGGQPQHF
TGTGCCATCAGTGAGGGTGGCGGTCAGCCCCAGCATTTT
>.|TRBV7-2|TRBJ1-1|.
CASSDFGGRVTEAFF
TGTGCCAGCAGCGACTTTGGGGGCAGGGTGACTGAAGCTTTCTTT
>.|TRBV14|TRBJ1-4|.
CASSQKQPNEKLFF
TGTGCCAGCAGCCAAAAACAGCCTAATGAAAAACTGTTTTTT
>.|TRBV19|TRBJ2-5|.
CASSIEHQETQYF
TGTGCCAGTAGTATAGAACATCAAGAGACCCAGTACTTC
>.|TRBV11-3|TRBJ1-1|.
CASSLDPGGAFF
TGTGCCAGCAGCTTAGACCCGGGGGGGGCTTTCTTT
>TRBD1|TRBV27|TRBJ1-2|.
CASSFRGQGYGYTF
TGTGCCAGCAGTTTCCGCGGACAGGGTTATGGCTACACCTTC
>TRBD2|TRBV11-3|TRBJ2-3|.
CASSYGRGTDTQYF
TGTGCCAGCAGCTATGGGAGGGGCACAGATACGCAGTATTTT
>.|TRBV19|TRBJ2-1|.
CASSISLNEQFF
TGTGCCAGTAGTATTTCGCTAAATGAGCAGTTCTTC
>.|TRBV27|TRBJ2-5|.
CASSLSPRAGPQETQYF
TGTGCCAGCAGTTTATCCCCTCGGGCGGGGCCGCAAGAGACCCAGTACTTC
>.|TRBV5-5|TRBJ2-7|.
CASSPRTATLPYEQYF
TGTGCCAGCAGCCCTAGGACTGCAACTCTACCCTACGAGCAGTACTTC
>.|TRBV9|TRBJ2-7|.
CASSVEDYPTYEQYF
TGTGCCAGCAGCGTAGAGGACTACCCGACCTACGAGCAGTACTTC
>.|TRBV11-2|TRBJ1-3|.
CASSFSPSAGSTIYF
TGTGCCAGCAGCTTTAGCCCGTCGGCCGGCAGCACCATATATTTT
>TRBD1|TRBV5-5|TRBJ2-3|.
CASSTLDRGRNTQYF
TGTGCCAGCAGCACCTTGGACAGGGGGCGAAATACGCAGTATTTT
>TRBD1|TRBV5-6|TRBJ1-6|.
CASSLAPTGENNSPLHF
TGTGCCAGCAGCTTGGCCCCGACAGGGGAGAATAATTCACCCCTCCACTTT
>.|TRBV9|TRBJ1-1|many
CASSPGGQMNTEAFF
TGTGCCAGCAGCCCTGGTGGACAGATGAACACTGAAGCTTTCTTT
>.|TRBV6-2/TRBV6-3|TRBJ1-2|.
CASSYGRQEIF
TGTGCCAGCAGTTACGGAAGACAGGAAATATTC
>.|TRBV28|TRBJ1-4|.
CASSPRGRTNEKLFF
TGTGCCAGCAGCCCTCGAGGGAGGACTAATGAAAAACTGTTTTTT
>TRBD2|TRBV2|TRBJ2-7|.
CASQPGLAGYEQYF
TGTGCCAGCCAGCCGGGACTAGCGGGCTACGAGCAGTACTTC
>.|TRBV6-2/TRBV6-3|TRBJ2-2|few
CASSPAGRAGELFF
TGTGCCAGCAGTCCGGCAGGGCGTGCCGGGGAGCTGTTTTTT
>.|TRBV19|TRBJ2-7|.
CASSIDPSTTEQYF
TGTGCCAGTAGTATAGACCCCTCCACAACGGAGCAGTACTTC
>.|TRBV25-1|TRBJ2-4|.
CASGFDRGNIQYF
TGTGCCAGCGGGTTTGACCGGGGAAACATTCAGTACTTC
>TRBD2|TRBV7-2|TRBJ2-3|.
CASSTTSGGAKRDTQYF
TGTGCCAGCAGCACTACTAGCGGGGGGGCGAAAAGAGATACGCAGTATTTT
>TRBD1|TRBV15|TRBJ1-6|.
CATSRTGGDLGSPLHF
TGTGCCACCAGCAGGACAGGGGGGGATTTGGGTTCACCCCTCCACTTT
>.|TRBV6-5|TRBJ1-4|.
CASSDSLKLFF
TGTGCCAGCAGCGACTCTCTAAAACTGTTTTTT
>.|TRBV21-1|TRBJ1-5|.
CASSMNRLRQPQHF
TGTGCCAGCAGCATGAACAGGCTAAGGCAGCCCCAGCATTTT